A single sample is the source of the 12 T cell receptor beta chains below, sequenced in a study of blood T cell repertoires in COVID-19. TCRdb's table, derived via immunoSEQ multiplex PCR, lists solely in-frame clones and lacks some. The sample shows about 70,000 clones, under 80% of them seen only once. Sequenced sample: peripheral blood. The receptors were sampled from a woman aged 80 or older with active or convalescent COVID-19.

The chain joins TRBV18 to TRBJ2-2; 7 bases fit TRBD1. Germline CDR1 reads KGHSH; CDR2 reads LQKENI. The V and J ends lost 4 bases and 5 bases, in that order; junction bases with no gene match: 13. This CDR3 comprises 17 residues. CDR3 nucleotide sequence: TGTGCCAGCTCACTACCCCCGACAGGGATCAGTACCGGGGAGCTGTTTTTT. Translating gives CASSLPPTGISTGELFF.

The J gene is TRBJ2-3, the V gene TRBV11-1; 7 bases are a match to TRBD2. Germline V gene data show CDR1 as SGHAT and CDR2 as FQDESV (reference sequence). This CDR3 has 15 residues. Germline trimming cut 3 bases from V and 2 bases from J; bases unmatched to any gene: 5. CDR3 in DNA: TGTGCCAGCAGCTTCCGGACTAGAGCCACAGATACGCAGTATTTT. Its translation is CASSFRTRATDTQYF.

The chain has TRBV29-1 and TRBJ2-5; TRBD2 matches 10 bases. Looked up from germline, CDR1 is SQVTM and CDR2 is ANQGSEA. The CDR3 spans 14 residues. The junction had 9 bases not matched to a gene; V was cut back by 6 bases and J by 5 bases. The DNA for the CDR3 is TGCAGCGTGGAGCGGGGGGGCGGGTCGGAGACCCAGTACTTC. Amino acids: CSVERGGGSETQYF.

V usage is TRBV9 and J usage is TRBJ2-1; D is possibly TRBD2 (6 bases). The germline V gene encodes CDR1 SGDLS and CDR2 YYNGEE. There are 15 residues in the CDR3. The ends were cut back, 3 bases at V and 4 bases at J, with 14 bases in the middle. The DNA of the CDR3 is TGTGCCAGCAGCGGGGGGACTCTCGGTTACAATGAGCAGTTCTTC. As protein: CASSGGTLGYNEQFF. Variable domain in full (rest from reference TRBV9 and TRBJ2-1): DSGVTQTPKHLITATGQRVTLRCSPRSGDLSVYWYQQSLDQGLQFLIQYYNGEERAKGNILERFSAQQFPDLHSELNLSSLELGDSALYFCASSGGTLGYNEQFFGPGTRLTVL.

This chain joins TRBV5-1 and TRBJ1-1; the D is unclear. Deletions cut 2 bases from V and 3 bases from J, with 14 bases between. The CDR3 has 15 residues. The germline V gene has CDR1 SGHRS and CDR2 YFSETQ. The CDR3 protein is CASSFRRDGDTEAFF. The CDR3, as DNA: TGCGCCAGCAGCTTTCGACGGGATGGCGACACTGAAGCTTTCTTT.

V and J are TRBV2 and TRBJ2-2; 12 bases align to TRBD2. The junction had 1 base not matched to a gene; V was cut back by 4 bases and J by 7 bases. In germline, CDR1 is SNHLY, CDR2 FYNNEI. The CDR3 covers 14 residues. The CDR3 DNA is TGTGCCAGCAGTGGACTAGCGGGGGTCGGGGAGCTGTTTTTT. Translating it yields CASSGLAGVGELFF.

In this sample, this clone turned up once. The chain employs TRBV27 and TRBJ2-1, with 10 bases fitting TRBD2. Germline-derived CDR1 and CDR2 are MNHEY and SMNVEV (reference sequence). This CDR3 comprises 15 residues. With V trimmed by 7 bases and J by 4 bases, 7 bases remained unmatched. The CDR3 here is CASTGRTSGYNEQFF. The CDR3 DNA reads TGTGCCAGCACTGGGAGGACTAGCGGTTACAATGAGCAGTTCTTC.

This clone was seen more than once but under ten times. The chain uses TRBV6-5 and TRBJ2-4; D is unclear. Trimming removed 6 bases at V and 2 bases at J, with 14 bases between. Per the germline V gene, CDR1 is MNHEY and CDR2 is SVGAGI. The CDR3 totals 15 residues. The CDR3 nucleotides read TGTGCCAGCAGCCCCTTTTTGAGGTCCAAAAACATTCAGTACTTC. This codes for CASSPFLRSKNIQYF.

The J gene is TRBJ1-2, the V gene TRBV4-1; D may be TRBD1 (5 bases). Germline V gene data show CDR1 as MGHRA and CDR2 as YSYEKL. The CDR3 length is 16 residues. Trimming removed 2 bases from V and 4 bases from J, with 17 bases in between. The CDR3 DNA sequence: TGCGCCAGCAGCCAACAATTCTCTGACAGTCTCTATGGCTACACCTTC. Encoded protein: CASSQQFSDSLYGYTF.

This clone came up once. This chain connects TRBV7-9 to TRBJ2-3; D perhaps matches TRBD2 (6 bases). Looked up from germline, CDR1 is SEHNR and CDR2 is FQNEAQ (reference sequence). The CDR3 covers 16 residues. Trimming shortened V by 6 bases and J by 4 bases, and 20 bases separated the two germline ends. CDR3: CASSGGGRGDSDTQYF. The CDR3 DNA follows: TGTGCCAGCAGTGGGGGAGGCAGAGGGGATTCAGATACGCAGTATTTT.

The chain links TRBV7-9 to TRBJ1-3; 8 nucleotides align to TRBD1. V shed 3 bases, J shed 4 bases, and the junction held 5 bases outside the gene matches. CDR3 length: 15 residues. From germline, CDR1 is SEHNR and CDR2 FQNEAQ (reference sequence). The CDR3 DNA reads TGTGCCAGCAGCTTCCCAGGGGGCGCGGGAAACACCATATATTTT. This encodes CASSFPGGAGNTIYF.

The CDR3 spells CASSGDSIYEQYF. The CDR3 nucleotides read TGTGCCAGCAGTGGTGACAGCATCTACGAGCAGTACTTC. The chain combines TRBV28 with TRBJ2-7; D may be TRBD1 (5 bases). CDR3 length: 13 residues. In germline, CDR1 is MDHEN, CDR2 SYDVKM. V was shortened by 5 bases and J by 3 bases, with 11 bases between the two germline ends.